The 26 T cell receptor beta chains below come from one sample, sequenced in a study of OX40 agonist ivuxolimab in advanced cancers. Profiling relied on immunoSEQ multiplex PCR, and the TCRdb table lists in-frame clones only, not all of them. The data show around 70,000 clones, with roughly 88% seen just once and under 7.5% held by the top ten. The sequencing here drew on CD4+ or CD8+ T cells sorted from blood, taken in a trial of the OX40 agonist ivuxolimab. The origin of the receptors is an adult with an advanced solid tumor such as melanoma, head and neck, liver or kidney cancer.

V gene TRBV11-2 combines with J gene TRBJ2-1; D call uncertain. The V gene lost 0 bases and the J gene lost 10 bases, with 7 bases spanning the gap. This CDR3 spans 12 amino acids. Germline CDR1 SGHAT, CDR2 FQNNGV. The CDR3 here is CASSLEAREQFF. DNA of the CDR3: TGTGCCAGCAGCTTAGAGGCTAGGGAGCAGTTCTTC.

J is TRBJ2-3 and V is TRBV2; no clear D gene. This CDR3 contains 13 residues. Trimming stripped 4 bases from V and 4 bases from J, with 9 bases between. CDR1 SNHLY and CDR2 FYNNEI come from the germline V gene. The CDR3 loop is CASSGEYSDTQYF. CDR3 bases: TGTGCCAGCAGTGGAGAGTATTCAGATACGCAGTATTTT.

This clone was recorded a few times. This chain uses TRBV19 with TRBJ1-3; D not resolved. Germline values: CDR1 LNHDA, CDR2 SQIVND (reference sequence). V lost 6 bases and J 1 base, leaving 13 bases between the germline ends. This CDR3 is built from 15 residues. CDR3 protein: CASRGSSPSGNTIYF. The CDR3 DNA sequence: TGTGCCAGTAGGGGTTCGAGTCCATCTGGAAACACCATATATTTT.

The rearrangement joins TRBV6-6 to TRBJ1-2; possible D gene TRBD1, 6 bases. The germline V gene encodes CDR1 MNHNY and CDR2 SVGAGI (reference sequence). The V gene lost 6 bases and the J gene lost 8 bases, with 10 bases spanning the gap. This CDR3 has 11 residues. CDR3 sequence reads: CASSRQDGYTF. The CDR3 coding sequence is TGTGCCAGCAGCCGACAGGACGGCTACACCTTC.

The V call is TRBV5-1, the J call TRBJ1-2, with TRBD1 matching 8 bases. With V trimmed by 5 bases and J by 6 bases, 9 bases remained unmatched. The CDR3 covers 14 residues. Germline lookup yields CDR1 SGHRS and CDR2 YFSETQ. The chain's CDR3 is CASRLQGALNGYTF. DNA of the CDR3: TGCGCCAGCAGACTCCAGGGGGCGCTTAATGGCTACACCTTC.

The chain employs TRBV6-5 and TRBJ1-5, with TRBD1 matching 7 bases. The CDR3 covers 15 residues. Germline V gives CDR1 MNHEY, CDR2 SVGAGI. With V trimmed by 6 bases and J by 6 bases, 11 bases remained unmatched. The CDR3 region has the DNA TGTGCCAGCAGCCGGAGACAGGGAGCGGTTCAGCCCCAGCATTTT. Protein sequence: CASSRRQGAVQPQHF.

The chain links TRBV9 to TRBJ2-7; no firm D call. Trimming shortened V by 3 bases and J by 11 bases, and 6 bases separated the two germline ends. The CDR3 length is 9 residues. CDR1 SGDLS and CDR2 YYNGEE come from the germline V gene. In DNA form, the CDR3 reads TGTGCCAGCAGCGCCTATAAGTACTTC. It codes for CASSAYKYF.

The chain has TRBV2 and TRBJ1-1; D remains unclear. Per the germline V gene, CDR1 is SNHLY and CDR2 is FYNNEI. The V end was cut by 8 bases, the J end by 0 bases, with 13 bases between. This CDR3 region has 14 residues. The CDR3 DNA reads TGTGCCAGCGGAAAACAACCCGTGAACACTGAAGCTTTCTTT. Amino acids: CASGKQPVNTEAFF.

The chain carries TRBV7-9 and TRBJ2-1, with D perhaps assigned TRBD1 or TRBD2 (5 bases each). The CDR3 loop spans 13 amino acids. CDR1 is SEHNR, CDR2 FQNEAQ, per germline (reference sequence). V shed 0 bases and J shed 8 bases, with 8 bases lying between them. CDR3 DNA: TGTGCCAGCAGCTTAGCGGGGGTCGATGAGCAGTTCTTC. Protein: CASSLAGVDEQFF.

The chain carries TRBV6-6 and TRBJ2-3, with 7 bases matching TRBD1. J gave up 4 bases and V 10 bases, and 8 bases lay outside the gene matches. Germline V CDR1 and CDR2: MNHNY, SVGAGI (reference sequence). The CDR3 has 13 amino acids. The CDR3 loop is CATRQGGADTQYF. CDR3 bases: TGTGCCACCCGACAGGGTGGGGCAGATACGCAGTATTTT.

The chain combines TRBV7-2 with TRBJ2-5, with D perhaps TRBD2 (5 bases). Germline V lookup: CDR1 SGHTA, CDR2 FQGNSA. Trimming took 1 base from V and 5 from J, leaving 14 bases between them. The CDR3 spans 15 residues. The CDR3, as DNA: TGTGCCAGCAGCTTAGAGTCGGGCAGGAGGGAGACCCAGTACTTC. Protein sequence: CASSLESGRRETQYF.

DNA of the CDR3: TGTGCCAGCACTGTGACAGGGAACACTGAAGCTTTCTTT. Protein: CASTVTGNTEAFF. The rearrangement links TRBV4-2 to TRBJ1-1; tentatively, D is TRBD1 (6 bases). Trimming cost V 7 bases and J 1 base, with 10 bases left between them. Germline V CDR1 and CDR2: LGHNA, YNFKEQ. This CDR3 is built from 13 residues.

The rearrangement uses TRBV7-9 and TRBJ2-7; possibly TRBD1 for D (5 bases). CDR3 size: 15 residues. Germline CDR1 reads SEHNR; CDR2 reads FQNEAQ (reference sequence). Trimming pared 1 base from V and 3 bases from J, leaving 13 bases between. CDR3 sequence reads: CASSLGGASFYEQYF. CDR3 nucleotide sequence: TGTGCCAGCAGCTTAGGTGGGGCCAGTTTCTACGAGCAGTACTTC.

For the CDR3, the DNA is TGTGCCAGCAGCGCATACAGGGGGCCAAGCGATAACAATGAGCAGTTCTTC. Protein sequence: CASSAYRGPSDNNEQFF. The V gene is TRBV7-3, the J gene TRBJ2-1, with 9 bases fitting TRBD1. After removal of 5 bases from V and 5 bases from J, the junction contained 13 bases not matched to a gene. The CDR3 has 17 amino acids. Germline V gene data show CDR1 as SGHTA and CDR2 as FQGTGA.

The chain joins TRBV6-1 to TRBJ1-4; 10 positions agree with TRBD1. V lost 4 bases to trimming and J lost 4 bases; unmatched junction nucleotides: 3. The CDR3 is 15 residues long. The germline CDR1 and CDR2 sequences are MNHNS and SASEGT. The CDR3: CASSADRGVNEKLFF. DNA of the CDR3: TGTGCCAGCAGTGCGGACAGGGGGGTTAATGAAAAACTGTTTTTT.

The genes are TRBV6-5 and TRBJ1-3; D is perhaps TRBD1 (5 bases). There are 13 residues in the CDR3. The V gene lost 4 bases and the J gene lost 8 bases, with 12 bases spanning the gap. Per the germline V gene, CDR1 is MNHEY and CDR2 is SVGAGI. The DNA of the CDR3 is TGTGCCAGCAGTTGGCGGGGGTCGGACACCATATATTTT. It yields the protein CASSWRGSDTIYF.

The chain carries TRBV5-1 and TRBJ1-3, with D perhaps matching TRBD1 (5 bases). CDR1 is SGHRS and CDR2 is YFSETQ in the germline V gene. The ends were cut back, 7 bases at V and 2 bases at J, with 16 bases in the middle. The CDR3 extends over 15 amino acids. In DNA form, the CDR3 reads TGCGCCAGCTCATACGCGGGGGTAGCTGGAAACACCATATATTTT. This translates into CASSYAGVAGNTIYF.

This chain connects TRBV16 to TRBJ2-1; D unclear. The CDR3 consists of 12 residues. The V gene's germline CDR1 is KGHSY and CDR2 FQNENV. V lost 0 bases to trimming and J lost 7 bases, with 4 bases between them. The CDR3 sequence: CASSQSGNEQFF. CDR3 coding DNA: TGTGCCAGCAGCCAATCGGGAAATGAGCAGTTCTTC.

This chain links TRBV7-3 with TRBJ2-1, with D possibly being TRBD2 (7 bases). Germline CDR1 reads SGHTA; CDR2 reads FQGTGA. The CDR3 sequence is 16 residues long. Trimming stripped 4 bases from V and 4 bases from J, with 17 bases between. The CDR3 is CASSYQGRAGYNEQFF. Written as DNA, the CDR3 is TGTGCCAGCAGCTACCAGGGGAGGGCGGGGTACAATGAGCAGTTCTTC.

This chain links TRBV19 with TRBJ1-5, with a weak D call TRBD1 (5 bases). The V end lost 6 bases, the J end lost 0 bases, and 12 bases lay between the germline ends. CDR1 and CDR2 from the germline V gene are LNHDA and SQIVND (reference sequence). CDR3 length: 15 residues. CDR3 DNA: TGTGCCAGTAGGACTGGGACGTATAGCAATCAGCCCCAGCATTTT. This codes for CASRTGTYSNQPQHF.

The genes are TRBV27 and TRBJ2-1; TRBD1 agrees at 8 bases. Trimming cost V 8 bases and J 9 bases; bases outside gene matches: 9. The germline V gene encodes CDR1 MNHEY and CDR2 SMNVEV (reference sequence). The length of the CDR3 is 13 residues. The CDR3 coding sequence is TGTGCCAGCTCGGGACAGGTAGGGTTTGAGCAGTTCTTC. This sequence encodes CASSGQVGFEQFF.

The chain links TRBV6-5 to TRBJ1-3; perhaps TRBD1 as D (5 bases). CDR3 length equals 13 residues. The germline V and J ends were trimmed by 6 bases and 2 bases, with 8 bases remaining between them. From germline, CDR1 is MNHEY and CDR2 SVGAGI. The CDR3 DNA is TGTGCCAGCAGGTCAGGGCCTGGAAACACCATATATTTT. Translated, it gives CASRSGPGNTIYF.

This clone was counted a single time. The chain employs TRBV5-1 and TRBJ1-6, with D perhaps TRBD1 (5 bases). Germline CDR1 and CDR2: SGHRS and YFSETQ. The V end was cut by 1 base, the J end by 8 bases, with 10 bases between. CDR3 size: 14 residues. CDR3 bases: TGCGCCAGCAGCTTGTATCGGGACGATTCACCCCTCCACTTT. Its translation is CASSLYRDDSPLHF.

The genes are TRBV29-1 and TRBJ1-6; D gene ambiguous. CDR1 and CDR2 (germline): SQVTM, ANQGSEA. The CDR3 runs 12 residues. V was trimmed by 6 bases and J by 5 bases, leaving 8 bases between them. The CDR3 loop reads CSVGGDNSPLHF. In DNA form, the CDR3 reads TGCAGCGTCGGCGGGGATAATTCACCCCTCCACTTT. Combining the CDR3 with reference TRBV29-1 and TRBJ1-6 gives the whole variable domain SAVISQKPSRDICQRGTSLTIQCQVDSQVTMMFWYRQQPGQSLTLIATANQGSEATYESGFVIDKFPISRPNLTFSTLTVSNMSPEDSSIYLCSVGGDNSPLHFGNGTRLTVT.

DNA for the CDR3: TGTGCCAGCAGCTCCACCGTCAGCGGGGGTACAGATACGCAGTATTTT. This sequence encodes CASSSTVSGGTDTQYF. The V and J genes are TRBV7-2 and TRBJ2-3; 8 bases agree with TRBD2. The V gene end was trimmed by 4 bases and the J gene end by 3 bases; junction bases not matched to a gene: 9. CDR3 length: 16 amino acids. CDR1 is SGHTA and CDR2 is FQGNSA in the germline V gene.

The rearrangement uses TRBV19 and TRBJ2-1; 14 nucleotides line up with TRBD2. The junction had 7 bases not matched to a gene; V was cut back by 6 bases and J by 6 bases. Germline loops: CDR1 LNHDA, CDR2 SQIVND (reference sequence). The CDR3 totals 16 residues. DNA of the CDR3: TGTGCCAGTAGGAATAGGGGGACTAGCGGGAGCAATGAGCAGTTCTTC. Protein product: CASRNRGTSGSNEQFF.